The 20 T cell receptor beta chains below come from one sample, sequenced in a study of CD8 T cells in ankylosing spondylitis (dated by TCRdb to 2016 to 2017). The library was produced with 5' RACE. Sequencing took place on an Illumina HiSeq 2500. Using fastp at Q25 and MiXCR, TCRdb reprocessed the public reads and kept productive beta chains. Here each entry gathers all rows of one CDR3 protein and keeps the most common genes and DNA. The table for this sample lists 150,000 to 200,000 distinct CDR3 sequences; roughly 12% of them were counted only once. The ten largest clones take up 25% to 30% of the sample. The specimen was blood, either unsorted or a sorted T cell fraction (not recorded which). These receptors all come from a male donor with ankylosing spondylitis or in good health (not recorded which).

The J gene is TRBJ2-7, the V gene TRBV4-3; 8 bases map to TRBD1. The CDR3 extends over 14 amino acids. With 2 bases clipped from V and 5 bases from J, the junction kept 5 bases outside the gene matches. Germline V gene sequence: CDR1 LGHNA, CDR2 YSLEER. CDR3 DNA: TGCGCCAGCAGCCAAACAGGGGGGTGGGACGAGCAGTACTTC. It is translated as CASSQTGGWDEQYF.

This clonotype was seen ten or more times. V is TRBV7-2 and J is TRBJ2-4; a weak D match, TRBD2 (5 bases). CDR3 length: 15 amino acids. The V end lost 1 base, the J end lost 3 bases, and 10 bases lay between the germline ends. CDR1 SGHTA and CDR2 FQGNSA come from the germline V gene. The CDR3 DNA is TGTGCCAGCAGCTTAGAAGCGGCGTTCAAAAACATTCAGTACTTC. Its protein is CASSLEAAFKNIQYF.

Here the CDR3 DNA reads TGTGCCATGGGCCCCGGGCTCTCCGGTTCAGCCCACGAGCAGTACTTC. As protein: CAMGPGLSGSAHEQYF. The chain joins TRBV4-2 to TRBJ2-7; D unresolved. In germline, CDR1 is LGHNA, CDR2 YNFKEQ. The CDR3 covers 16 residues. V lost 10 bases and J lost 5, with 27 bases in between.

On this clonotype itself: The final CDR3 position lacks the conserved phenylalanine or tryptophan, pointing to a likely read error. V gene TRBV12-3 or TRBV12-4 combines with J gene TRBJ2-7; 9 positions match TRBD1. The CDR3 contains 15 residues. Unmatched junction bases numbered 5, after V lost 5 bases and J lost 0 bases. This CDR3 reads CASSHSTGGSYEQYY. The DNA of the CDR3 is TGTGCCAGCAGTCACTCGACAGGGGGCTCCTACGAGCAGTACTAC.

This clonotype was picked up many times. The genes are TRBV29-1 and TRBJ2-5, with 9 bases that match TRBD2. CDR3 size: 14 residues. CDR1 and CDR2 from the germline V gene are SQVTM and ANQGSEA. Trimming cost V 4 bases and J 2 bases; bases outside gene matches: 5. The CDR3 sequence is CSVAPSGNQETQYF. The CDR3 coding sequence is TGCAGCGTTGCGCCTAGCGGGAATCAAGAGACCCAGTACTTC. The full variable domain, completed using reference TRBV29-1 and TRBJ2-5, is SAVISQKPSRDICQRGTSLTIQCQVDSQVTMMFWYRQQPGQSLTLIATANQGSEATYESGFVIDKFPISRPNLTFSTLTVSNMSPEDSSIYLCSVAPSGNQETQYFGPGTRLLVL.

This clonotype was recorded many times. The gene calls are TRBV5-1 and TRBJ1-3, with D uncertain. There are 16 residues in the CDR3. Germline V gene sequence: CDR1 SGHRS, CDR2 YFSETQ. Trimming removed 0 bases at V and 0 bases at J, with 10 bases between. DNA of the CDR3: TGCGCCAGCAGCTTGGGTGGCTCAGGCTCTGGAAACACCATATATTTT. Protein: CASSLGGSGSGNTIYF.

This clonotype came up many times. V is TRBV20-1 and J is TRBJ2-3; tentative D call: TRBD2 (6 bases). The CDR3 covers 16 residues. Trimming cost V 3 bases and J 1 base, with 17 bases left between them. Per the germline V gene, CDR1 is DFQATT and CDR2 is SNEGSKA (reference sequence). The CDR3 DNA reads as TGCAGTGCTAGCGGACTCACGGAGGGGCGCACAGATACGCAGTATTTT. It yields the protein CSASGLTEGRTDTQYF.

The rearrangement uses TRBV6-6 and TRBJ2-7, with 10 bases that match TRBD1. Per the germline V gene, CDR1 is MNHNY and CDR2 is SVGAGI (reference sequence). This CDR3 is 14 amino acids long. V shed 7 bases and J 4 bases; nucleotides not matched to a gene: 7. The CDR3 sequence is CASNPGQGKYEQYF. The CDR3 nucleotides are TGTGCCAGCAATCCGGGACAGGGGAAATACGAGCAGTACTTC.

The chain carries TRBV3-1 and TRBJ2-1; 11 nucleotides match TRBD1. The length of the CDR3 is 15 residues. Germline V gene sequence: CDR1 LGHDT, CDR2 YNNKEL (reference sequence). Losses at the gene ends were 5 bases for V and 8 bases for J; bases not matched to a gene: 8. Written as DNA, the CDR3 is TGTGCCAGCAGCTACCCGGACAGGGGGCACTATGAGCAGTTCTTC. Amino acids: CASSYPDRGHYEQFF.

This clonotype showed up just a few times. The chain recombines TRBV11-3 with TRBJ2-2, with D tentatively TRBD1 (6 bases). The CDR3 is 18 residues long. The ends were cut back, 1 base at V and 0 bases at J, with 15 bases in the middle. Germline V gene lookup returns CDR1 SGHNT and CDR2 YENEEA. In nucleotides, the CDR3 is TGTGCCAGCAGCTTAGGAAGTAGGGACAAAACGAACACCGGGGAGCTGTTTTTT. It translates to CASSLGSRDKTNTGELFF.

The sample holds a few counts of this clonotype. The chain has TRBV5-1 and TRBJ2-2; 8 nucleotides match TRBD1. The V gene end was trimmed by 3 bases and the J gene end by 4 bases; junction bases not matched to a gene: 8. The V gene's germline CDR1 is SGHRS and CDR2 YFSETQ. The CDR3 totals 16 residues. The CDR3 sequence is CASSSPGQGSTGELFF. CDR3 coding DNA: TGCGCCAGCAGCTCGCCAGGACAGGGTTCCACCGGGGAGCTGTTTTTT. The full variable domain, with the rest looked up from reference TRBV5-1 and TRBJ2-2, is KAGVTQTPRYLIKTRGQQVTLSCSPISGHRSVSWYQQTPGQGLQFLFEYFSETQRNKGNFPGRFSGRQFSNSRSEMNVSTLELGDSALYLCASSSPGQGSTGELFFGEGSRLTVL.

This clonotype was recorded many times. The rearrangement links TRBV5-1 to TRBJ1-2; no clear D. Germline V gene sequence: CDR1 SGHRS, CDR2 YFSETQ. This CDR3 is 14 amino acids long. V gave up 5 bases and J gave up 1 base, with 12 bases separating them. CDR3 nucleotide sequence: TGCGCCAGCAGGCCGAGTGGGGATAACTATGGCTACACCTTC. Translated, it gives CASRPSGDNYGYTF.

This clonotype came up many times. The chain uses TRBV12-3 or TRBV12-4 and TRBJ1-3, with D possibly matching TRBD1 (5 bases). There are 11 residues in the CDR3. The CDR3 loop is CAGGSGNTIYF. The CDR3 DNA follows: TGTGCTGGGGGGTCTGGAAACACCATATATTTT.

The chain recombines TRBV27 with TRBJ2-1, with 10 bases matching TRBD2. Germline loops: CDR1 MNHEY, CDR2 SMNVEV (reference sequence). J lost 6 bases, V lost 2 bases, and 13 bases had no gene match. CDR3 size: 18 residues. The chain's CDR3 is CASSLMGRASGSPNEQFF. Written as DNA, the CDR3 is TGTGCCAGCAGTTTAATGGGGCGTGCTAGCGGGAGCCCCAATGAGCAGTTCTTC.

At least ten counts were recorded for this clonotype. The J gene is TRBJ2-1, the V gene TRBV5-1; the match to TRBD2 covers 11 bases. Germline V lookup: CDR1 SGHRS, CDR2 YFSETQ. V dropped 3 bases and J dropped 7; count of bases not matched to a gene: 3. This CDR3 is 14 amino acids long. The CDR3 DNA follows: TGCGCCAGCAGCTGGGGACTAGCGGTGAATGAGCAGTTCTTC. Protein: CASSWGLAVNEQFF.

The sample holds many counts of this clonotype. The V call is TRBV7-6, the J call TRBJ2-5, with D unresolved. Looked up from germline, CDR1 is SGHVS and CDR2 is FNYEAQ. CDR3 length equals 15 residues. V was cut by 1 base and J by 2 bases, with 11 bases left in between. The CDR3 loop reads CASSLVFDLQETQYF. CDR3 DNA sequence: TGTGCCAGCAGCTTAGTCTTTGACTTACAAGAGACCCAGTACTTC.

In its sample, this clonotype was seen many times. The chain combines TRBV29-1 with TRBJ2-3; tentatively, D is TRBD2 (6 bases). The germline CDR1 and CDR2 sequences are SQVTM and ANQGSEA. The CDR3 is made up of 14 amino acids. The V end was cut by 4 bases, the J end by 3 bases, with 14 bases between. The CDR3 loop reads CSVGDLGRTDTQYF. CDR3 in DNA: TGCAGCGTTGGGGACTTAGGTCGTACAGATACGCAGTATTTT.

Ten or more counts support this clonotype. This chain connects TRBV9 to TRBJ2-1, with unresolved D. The germline V gene has CDR1 SGDLS and CDR2 YYNGEE. The CDR3 has 12 residues. The germline V and J ends were trimmed by 3 bases and 4 bases, with 5 bases remaining between them. CDR3 amino acids: CASSASYNEQFF. In nucleotides, the CDR3 is TGTGCCAGCAGCGCCTCATACAATGAGCAGTTCTTC.

In this sample, this clonotype turned up many times. The CDR3 DNA is TGCAGCGTTGGTGTCCTCTCCTACGAGCAGTACTTC. Its protein is CSVGVLSYEQYF. V usage is TRBV29-1 and J usage is TRBJ2-7; D gene unclear. This CDR3 has 12 amino acids. With 4 bases removed from V and 0 bases from J, the gap between germline ends came to 7 bases. Germline loops: CDR1 SQVTM, CDR2 ANQGSEA.

This chain joins TRBV7-9 and TRBJ2-2, with D possibly being TRBD2 (6 bases). The ends were cut back, 5 bases at V and 4 bases at J, with 17 bases in the middle. Germline lookup yields CDR1 SEHNR and CDR2 FQNEAQ (reference sequence). The CDR3 loop spans 16 amino acids. Here the CDR3 DNA reads TGTGCCAGCAGCCCCACTAGCTTCGAGCTCACCGGGGAGCTGTTTTTT. Its protein product is CASSPTSFELTGELFF.